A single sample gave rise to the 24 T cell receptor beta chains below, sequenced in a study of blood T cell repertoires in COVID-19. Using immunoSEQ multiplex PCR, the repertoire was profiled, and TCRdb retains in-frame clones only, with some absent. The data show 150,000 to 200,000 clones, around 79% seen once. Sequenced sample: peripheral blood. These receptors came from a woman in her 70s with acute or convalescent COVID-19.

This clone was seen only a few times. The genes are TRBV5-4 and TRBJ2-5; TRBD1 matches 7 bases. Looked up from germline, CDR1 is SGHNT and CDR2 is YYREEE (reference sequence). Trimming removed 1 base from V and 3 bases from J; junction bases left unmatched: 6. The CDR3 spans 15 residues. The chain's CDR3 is CASSLTGTAEETQYF. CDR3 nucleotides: TGTGCCAGCAGCTTGACTGGGACAGCAGAAGAGACCCAGTACTTC.

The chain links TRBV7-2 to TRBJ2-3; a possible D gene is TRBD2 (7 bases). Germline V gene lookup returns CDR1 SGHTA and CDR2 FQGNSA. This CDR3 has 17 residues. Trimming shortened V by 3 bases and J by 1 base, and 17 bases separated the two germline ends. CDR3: CASSLWKGGGRTDTQYF. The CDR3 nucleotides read TGTGCCAGCAGCTTGTGGAAGGGAGGGGGGCGCACAGATACGCAGTATTTT.

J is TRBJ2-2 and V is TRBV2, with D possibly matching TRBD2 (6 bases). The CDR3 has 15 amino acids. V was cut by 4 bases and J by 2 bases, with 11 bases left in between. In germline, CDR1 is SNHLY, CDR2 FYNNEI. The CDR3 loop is CASSVQGGNTGELFF. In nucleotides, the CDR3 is TGTGCCAGCAGTGTCCAGGGAGGAAACACCGGGGAGCTGTTTTTT.

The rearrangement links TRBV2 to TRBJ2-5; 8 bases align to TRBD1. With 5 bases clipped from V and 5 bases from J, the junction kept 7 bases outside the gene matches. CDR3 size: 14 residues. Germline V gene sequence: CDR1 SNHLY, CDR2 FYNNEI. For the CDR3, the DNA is TGTGCCAGCAGTATCACAGGGGGTGGGGAGACCCAGTACTTC. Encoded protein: CASSITGGGETQYF.

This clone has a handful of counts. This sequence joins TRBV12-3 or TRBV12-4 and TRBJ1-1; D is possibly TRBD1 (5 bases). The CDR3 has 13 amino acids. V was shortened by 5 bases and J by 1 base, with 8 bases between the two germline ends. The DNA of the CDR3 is TGTGCCAGCAGTCCCCAGGGGAACACTGAAGCTTTCTTT. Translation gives CASSPQGNTEAFF.

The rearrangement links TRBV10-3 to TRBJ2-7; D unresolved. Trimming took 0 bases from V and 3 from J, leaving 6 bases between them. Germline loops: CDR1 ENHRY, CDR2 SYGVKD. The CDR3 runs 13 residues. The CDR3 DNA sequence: TGTGCCATCAGTGAGTCAACTCACTACGAGCAGTACTTC. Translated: CAISESTHYEQYF.

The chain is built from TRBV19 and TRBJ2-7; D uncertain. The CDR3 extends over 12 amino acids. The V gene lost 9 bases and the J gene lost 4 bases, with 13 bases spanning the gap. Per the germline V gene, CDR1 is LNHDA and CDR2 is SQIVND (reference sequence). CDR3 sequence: CASARSQYEQYF. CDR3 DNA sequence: TGTGCCAGCGCCAGGTCCCAATACGAGCAGTACTTC.

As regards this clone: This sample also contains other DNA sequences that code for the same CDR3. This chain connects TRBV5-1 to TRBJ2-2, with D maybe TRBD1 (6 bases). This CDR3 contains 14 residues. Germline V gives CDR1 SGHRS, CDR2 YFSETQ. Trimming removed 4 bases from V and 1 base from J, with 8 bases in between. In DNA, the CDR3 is TGCGCCAGCAGCCCGACAGGGAACACCGGGGAGCTGTTTTTT. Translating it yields CASSPTGNTGELFF.

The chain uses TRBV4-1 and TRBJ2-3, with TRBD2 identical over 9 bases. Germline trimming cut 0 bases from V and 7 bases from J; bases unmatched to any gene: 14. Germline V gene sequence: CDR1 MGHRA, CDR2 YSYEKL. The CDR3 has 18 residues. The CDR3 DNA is TGCGCCAGCAGCCAAGATCAAAGAGGGACTAGCATTCCCTATACGCAGTATTTT. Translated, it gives CASSQDQRGTSIPYTQYF.

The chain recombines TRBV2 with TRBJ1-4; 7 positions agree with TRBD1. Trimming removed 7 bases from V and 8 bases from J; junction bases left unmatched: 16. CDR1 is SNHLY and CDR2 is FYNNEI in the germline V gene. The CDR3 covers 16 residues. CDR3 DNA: TGTGCCAGCACCCAAGGGACAGACTCTATGCGCGAAAAACTGTTTTTT. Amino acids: CASTQGTDSMREKLFF.

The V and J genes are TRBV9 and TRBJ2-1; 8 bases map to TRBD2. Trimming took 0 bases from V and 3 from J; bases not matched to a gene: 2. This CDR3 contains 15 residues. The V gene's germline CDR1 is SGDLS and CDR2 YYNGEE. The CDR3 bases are TGTGCCAGCAGCGTAGGGGGGACTAGCTACAATGAGCAGTTCTTC. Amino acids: CASSVGGTSYNEQFF.

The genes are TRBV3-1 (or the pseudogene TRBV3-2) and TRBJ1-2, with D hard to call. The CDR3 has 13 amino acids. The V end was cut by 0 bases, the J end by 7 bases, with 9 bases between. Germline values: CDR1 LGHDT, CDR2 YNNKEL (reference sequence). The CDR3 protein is CASSQDPIAGYTF. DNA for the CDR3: TGTGCCAGCAGCCAAGATCCTATCGCTGGCTACACCTTC.

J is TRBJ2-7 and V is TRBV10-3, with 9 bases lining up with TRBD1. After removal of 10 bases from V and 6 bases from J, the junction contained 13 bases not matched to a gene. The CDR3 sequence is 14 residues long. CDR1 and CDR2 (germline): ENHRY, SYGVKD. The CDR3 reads CASSGTGIFLEQYF. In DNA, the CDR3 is TGTGCCAGTTCCGGGACAGGGATTTTTCTCGAGCAGTACTTC.

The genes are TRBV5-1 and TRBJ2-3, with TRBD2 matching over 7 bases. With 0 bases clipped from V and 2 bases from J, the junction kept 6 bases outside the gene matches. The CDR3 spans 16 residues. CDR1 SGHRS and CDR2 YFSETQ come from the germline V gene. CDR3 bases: TGCGCCAGCAGCTTGGAAGGGAGGGCGATCACAGATACGCAGTATTTT. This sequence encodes CASSLEGRAITDTQYF.

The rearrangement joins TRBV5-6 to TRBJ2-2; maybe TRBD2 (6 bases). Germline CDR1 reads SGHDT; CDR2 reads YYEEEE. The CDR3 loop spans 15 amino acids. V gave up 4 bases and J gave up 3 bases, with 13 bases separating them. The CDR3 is CASSGPDYYTGELFF. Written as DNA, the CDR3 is TGTGCCAGCAGCGGACCGGACTACTACACCGGGGAGCTGTTTTTT.

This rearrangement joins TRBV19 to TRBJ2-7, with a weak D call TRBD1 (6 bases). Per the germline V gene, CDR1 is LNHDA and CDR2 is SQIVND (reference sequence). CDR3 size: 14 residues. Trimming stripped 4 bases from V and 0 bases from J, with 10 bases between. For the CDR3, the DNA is TGTGCCAGTAGTAGCCGGGACAACTCCTACGAGCAGTACTTC. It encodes CASSSRDNSYEQYF.

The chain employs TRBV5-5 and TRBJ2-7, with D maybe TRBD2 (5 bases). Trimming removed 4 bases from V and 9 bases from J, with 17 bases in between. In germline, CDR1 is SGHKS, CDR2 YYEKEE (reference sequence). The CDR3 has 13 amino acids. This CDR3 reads CASSSGPLIGQYF. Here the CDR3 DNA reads TGTGCCAGCAGCAGCGGACCTCTAATCGGGCAGTACTTC.

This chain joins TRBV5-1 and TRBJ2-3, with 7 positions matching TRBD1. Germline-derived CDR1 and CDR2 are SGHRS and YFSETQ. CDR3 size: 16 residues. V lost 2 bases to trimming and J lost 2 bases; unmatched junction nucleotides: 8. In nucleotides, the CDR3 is TGCGCCAGCAGCTTACAGGGGTCCTCAACCACAGATACGCAGTATTTT. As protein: CASSLQGSSTTDTQYF.

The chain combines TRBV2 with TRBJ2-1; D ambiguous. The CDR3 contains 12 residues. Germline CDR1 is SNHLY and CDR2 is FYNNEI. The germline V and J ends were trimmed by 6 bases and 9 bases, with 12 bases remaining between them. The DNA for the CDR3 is TGTGCCAGCAGCCTTAGTAACGGTGAGCAGTTCTTC. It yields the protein CASSLSNGEQFF. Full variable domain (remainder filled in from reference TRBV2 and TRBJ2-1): EPEVTQTPSHQVTQMGQEVILRCVPISNHLYFYWYRQILGQKVEFLVSFYNNEISEKSEIFDDQFSVERPDGSNFTLKIRSTKLEDSAMYFCASSLSNGEQFFGPGTRLTVL.

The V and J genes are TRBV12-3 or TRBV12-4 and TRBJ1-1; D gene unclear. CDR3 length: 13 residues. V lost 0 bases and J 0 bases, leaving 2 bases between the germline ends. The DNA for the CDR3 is TGTGCCAGCAGTTTAGCCATGAACACTGAAGCTTTCTTT. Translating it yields CASSLAMNTEAFF.

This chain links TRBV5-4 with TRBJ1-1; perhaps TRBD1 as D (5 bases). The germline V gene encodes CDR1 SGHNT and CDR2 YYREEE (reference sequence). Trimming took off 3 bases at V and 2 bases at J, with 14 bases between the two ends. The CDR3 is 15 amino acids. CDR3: CASSSKGLGNTEAFF. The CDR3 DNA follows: TGTGCCAGCAGCTCGAAGGGGTTAGGCAACACTGAAGCTTTCTTT.

DNA for the CDR3: TGTGCCAGCTCACCCGGACTAGCGGGAGTGTTTACAGATACGCAGTATTTT. Amino acids: CASSPGLAGVFTDTQYF. The chain recombines TRBV18 with TRBJ2-3; 13 bases agree with TRBD2. V trimming: 3 bases; J trimming: 3 bases; junction bases outside the gene matches: 6. The CDR3 length is 17 residues. Germline V gene lookup returns CDR1 KGHSH and CDR2 LQKENI.

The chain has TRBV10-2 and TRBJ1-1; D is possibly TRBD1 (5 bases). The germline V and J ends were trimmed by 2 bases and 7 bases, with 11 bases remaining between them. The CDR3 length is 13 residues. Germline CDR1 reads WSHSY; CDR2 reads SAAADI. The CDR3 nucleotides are TGCGCCAGCAGTGAGGTCGGGGGATTTGAAGCTTTCTTT. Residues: CASSEVGGFEAFF.

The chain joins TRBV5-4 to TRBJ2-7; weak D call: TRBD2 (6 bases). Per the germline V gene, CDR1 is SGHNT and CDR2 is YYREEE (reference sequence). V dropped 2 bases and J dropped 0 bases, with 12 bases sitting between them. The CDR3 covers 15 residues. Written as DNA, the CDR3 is TGTGCCAGCAGCTTCGCCGGGACTGCCTCCTACGAGCAGTACTTC. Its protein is CASSFAGTASYEQYF.